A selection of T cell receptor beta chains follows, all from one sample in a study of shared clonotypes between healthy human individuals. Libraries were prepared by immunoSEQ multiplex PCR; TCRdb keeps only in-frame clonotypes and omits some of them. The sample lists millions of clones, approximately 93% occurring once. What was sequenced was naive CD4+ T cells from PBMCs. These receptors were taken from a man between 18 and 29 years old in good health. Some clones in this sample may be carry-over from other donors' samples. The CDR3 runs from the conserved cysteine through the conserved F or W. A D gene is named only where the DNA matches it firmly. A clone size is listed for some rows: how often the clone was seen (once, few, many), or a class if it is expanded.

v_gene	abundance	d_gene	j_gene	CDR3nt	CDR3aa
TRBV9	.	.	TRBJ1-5	TGTGCCAGCAGCGTAGCCGGGGGGAGCAATCAGCCCCAGCATTTT	CASSVAGGSNQPQHF
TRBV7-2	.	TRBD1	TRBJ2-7	TGTGCCAGCAGTTGGGACAGGGGGTTCTACGAGCAGTACTTC	CASSWDRGFYEQYF
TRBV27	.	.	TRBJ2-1	TGTGCCAGCGCGTTGGGGGGATACAATGAGCAGTTCTTC	CASALGGYNEQFF
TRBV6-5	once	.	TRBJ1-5	TGTGCCAGCAGTAGGGGACACGGCAATCAGCCCCAGCATTTT	CASSRGHGNQPQHF
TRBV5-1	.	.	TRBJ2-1	TGCGCCAGCAGCTTTAGAAATGAGCAGTTCTTC	CASSFRNEQFF
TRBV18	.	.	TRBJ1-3	TGTGCCAGCTCTCGGGGACCTGGCTCTGGAAACACCATATATTTT	CASSRGPGSGNTIYF
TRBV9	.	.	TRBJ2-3	TGTGCCAGCAGCAGAGGCACAGATACGCAGTATTTT	CASSRGTDTQYF
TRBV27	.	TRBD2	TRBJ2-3	TGTGCCAGCAGTTTATCTACTAGCGGGGCGCGGTGGGACAGAGATACGCAGTATTTT	CASSLSTSGARWDRDTQYF
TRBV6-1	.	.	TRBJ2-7	TGTGCGGCACCCGCGGCCAGCTACGAGCAGTACTTC	CAAPAASYEQYF
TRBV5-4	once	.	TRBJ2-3	TGTGCCAGCAGCTTGGGTAGGGGCACGCAGTATTTT	CASSLGRGTQYF
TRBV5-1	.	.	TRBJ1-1	TGCGCCAGCAGCTTTACCAGGGGGAACACTGAAGCTTTCTTT	CASSFTRGNTEAFF
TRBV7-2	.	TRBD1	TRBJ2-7	TGTGCCAGCAGCTCCGGGACAGGGATGAGACAGTACTTC	CASSSGTGMRQYF
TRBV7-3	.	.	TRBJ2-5	TGTGCCAGCAGCGCTGTCGGGGCCCAAGAGACCCAGTACTTC	CASSAVGAQETQYF
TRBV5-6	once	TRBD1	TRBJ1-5	TGTGCCAGCAGCTTGGCAGGGACAGTATTCAAGCAGCCCCAGCATTTT	CASSLAGTVFKQPQHF
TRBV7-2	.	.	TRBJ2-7	TGTGCCAGCAGCTTAGTAGCGGAAAGCTCCTACGAGCAGTACTTC	CASSLVAESSYEQYF
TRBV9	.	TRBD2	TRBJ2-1	TGTGCCAGCAGCACCTACGAGGGGAGGGCCGGTGATGAGCAGTTCTTC	CASSTYEGRAGDEQFF
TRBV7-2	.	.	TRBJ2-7	TGTGCCAGCAGCCCGACTATCTACGAGCAGTACTTC	CASSPTIYEQYF
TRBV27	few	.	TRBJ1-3	TGTGCCAGCAGTTCCGGGACCCGGGCTGGAAACACCATATATTTT	CASSSGTRAGNTIYF
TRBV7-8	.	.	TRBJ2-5	TGTGCCAGCAGCTTAGCCGACCCAGGGTCGGAGACCCAGTACTTC	CASSLADPGSETQYF
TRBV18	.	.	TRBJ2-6	TGTGCCAGCTCAACCAGTGCTGGGGCCAACGTCCTGACTTTC	CASSTSAGANVLTF
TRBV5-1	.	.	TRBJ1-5	TGCGCCAGCAGCTTGGTCCCCAATAGCAATCAGCCCCAGCATTTT	CASSLVPNSNQPQHF
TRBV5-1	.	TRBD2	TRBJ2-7	TGCGCCAGCAGCGACCCAGCGGGGTCCTACGAGCAGTACTTC	CASSDPAGSYEQYF
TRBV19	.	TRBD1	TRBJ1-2	TGTGCCAGCCTTAGACAGGGAAGTGGCTATGGCTACACCTTC	CASLRQGSGYGYTF
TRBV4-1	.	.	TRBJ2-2	TGCGCCAGCAGCCACCCGGGACTGGCGAACACCGGGGAGCTGTTTTTT	CASSHPGLANTGELFF
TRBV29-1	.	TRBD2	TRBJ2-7	TGCAGCGCGGCGGGGACTAGCGGGAGGATCGGTCACGAGCAGTACTTC	CSAAGTSGRIGHEQYF
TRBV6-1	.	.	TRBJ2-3	TGTGCCAGCAGTGAAGCAAGGATCAGTGTGACGCAGTATTTT	CASSEARISVTQYF